The 14 T cell receptor beta chains below all came from one sample that was sequenced in a study of blood T cells in healthy people across ages. Next came a second PCR, run for about 6 to 12 cycles, which used a sample-barcoded 5' primer along with a J-beta primer mix. TCRdb reanalysed the 5' RACE reads using MiXCR and keeps one entry per CDR3 protein. The repertoire includes about 670,000 distinct CDR3 sequences, 40% to 45% of them detected once, and roughly 30% sits in the top ten. Sequenced: blood. These receptors were taken from a man at least 80 years old in good health.

In the case of this clonotype: A much larger clone sits a single nucleotide away, making a read error possible. This CDR3 reads CASSVGRAADTQYF. In nucleotides, the CDR3 is TGTGCCAGCAGCGTAGGTCGAGCAGCAGATACGCAGTATTTT. V and J are TRBV11-3 and TRBJ2-3; D call uncertain. The V end was cut by 5 bases, the J end by 4 bases, with 13 bases between. The length of the CDR3 is 14 residues. CDR1 and CDR2 (germline): SGHNT, YENEEA.

This clonotype was detected a few times. Here the CDR3 reads CASRHRQNTEAFF. The CDR3 coding sequence is TGTGCCAGCAGACACAGGCAGAACACTGAAGCTTTCTTT. The chain has TRBV6-4 and TRBJ1-1; the D gene is possibly TRBD1 (5 bases). Trimming cost V 6 bases and J 1 base, with 9 bases left between them. Germline V gives CDR1 MRHNA, CDR2 SNTAGT. This CDR3 is built from 13 residues.

The rearrangement links TRBV7-2 to TRBJ2-1; the match to TRBD2 covers 11 bases. The closer fit of TRBJ2-7 to the DNA end suggests the J call may be wrong. CDR3 size: 17 residues. Germline V CDR1 and CDR2: SGHTA, FQGNSA. The CDR3 loop is CASSLVTSGKNRAEQYF. CDR3 coding DNA: TGTGCCAGCAGCTTGGTGACTAGCGGGAAAAATCGCGCCGAGCAGTACTTC.

This rearrangement joins TRBV29-1 to TRBJ2-5; the D gene could be TRBD1 or TRBD2 (5 bases each). V was clipped by 2 bases and J by 5 bases, with 15 bases between them. CDR1 and CDR2 (germline): SQVTM, ANQGSEA. The CDR3 is made up of 14 amino acids. The CDR3 sequence: CSVEQGRGGETQYF. The DNA for the CDR3 is TGCAGCGTTGAACAGGGTAGGGGCGGGGAGACCCAGTACTTC.

About this clonotype: Since a much larger clone is just one base distant, this may be a read error. J is TRBJ2-1 and V is TRBV5-1; 10 bases are shared with TRBD2. Germline V CDR1 and CDR2: SGHRS, YFSETQ. The CDR3 runs 17 residues. V shed 1 base and J 7 bases; nucleotides not matched to a gene: 11. In DNA, the CDR3 is TGCGCCAGCAGCTTGATGCCTAGCGGGAGTGTGAGTAATGAGCAGTTCTTC. Its translation: CASSLMPSGSVSNEQFF.

V gene TRBV3-1 combines with J gene TRBJ2-7; TRBD2 is a possible D gene (6 bases). The CDR3 length is 14 residues. CDR1 LGHDT and CDR2 YNNKEL come from the germline V gene (reference sequence). The ends were cut back, 1 base at V and 5 bases at J, with 12 bases in the middle. CDR3 region: CASSQVGLANEQYF. The CDR3 nucleotides read TGTGCCAGCAGCCAAGTTGGTCTAGCGAACGAGCAGTACTTC.

This chain uses TRBV5-1 with TRBJ1-1; TRBD1 agrees at 9 bases. Germline V gene data show CDR1 as SGHRS and CDR2 as YFSETQ. The V and J ends lost 6 bases and 0 bases, in that order; junction bases with no gene match: 3. This CDR3 has 14 amino acids. The CDR3 region has the DNA TGCGCCAGCACAACAGGGGGCATGAACACTGAAGCTTTCTTT. Translating gives CASTTGGMNTEAFF.

There are a few counts of this clonotype. The V and J genes are TRBV3-1 and TRBJ2-1; D is unresolved. The CDR3 contains 15 residues. The V end lost 0 bases, the J end lost 1 base, and 7 bases lay between the germline ends. CDR1 LGHDT and CDR2 YNNKEL come from the germline V gene (reference sequence). The CDR3 sequence is CASSQDHLSYNEQFF. Written as DNA, the CDR3 is TGTGCCAGCAGCCAAGATCATTTGTCCTACAATGAGCAGTTCTTC.

In this sample, this clonotype turned up a few times. The rearrangement links TRBV12-3 or TRBV12-4 to TRBJ2-7; 10 bases line up with TRBD1. The CDR3 totals 15 residues. The J segment lost 2 bases and the V segment lost 6 bases, leaving 7 bases of the junction unmatched. The CDR3 loop is CASRTTGTGAYEQYF. CDR3 DNA sequence: TGTGCCAGCAGAACCACCGGGACAGGGGCCTACGAGCAGTACTTC.

The chain carries TRBV5-5 and TRBJ1-6; D is ambiguous. V dropped 0 bases and J dropped 8 bases, with 12 bases sitting between them. Germline CDR1 reads SGHKS; CDR2 reads YYEKEE (reference sequence). This CDR3 contains 15 residues. In nucleotides, the CDR3 is TGTGCCAGCAGCTTGGGGGGTAGTGGTTATTCACCCCTCCACTTT. Protein sequence: CASSLGGSGYSPLHF.

This rearrangement joins TRBV5-1 to TRBJ2-1; D gene uncertain. The CDR3 has 17 amino acids. Germline loops: CDR1 SGHRS, CDR2 YFSETQ. With 0 bases removed from V and 2 bases from J, the gap between germline ends came to 15 bases. This CDR3 is CASSLGGSPRTYNEQFF. DNA of the CDR3: TGCGCCAGCAGCTTGGGTGGTAGTCCTCGCACCTACAATGAGCAGTTCTTC.

This clonotype was counted only a few times. V usage is TRBV29-1 and J usage is TRBJ2-5, with D possibly TRBD1 on 6 matching bases. Germline V gene data show CDR1 as SQVTM and CDR2 as ANQGSEA. The CDR3 length is 10 residues. Trimming took off 7 bases at V and 11 bases at J, with 14 bases between the two ends. CDR3: CSDRTEEQYF. The CDR3 nucleotides are TGCAGCGATAGGACAGAGGAGCAGTACTTC.

The chain combines TRBV10-2 with TRBJ1-1, with 11 positions matching TRBD1. CDR3 length: 17 residues. Germline loops: CDR1 WSHSY, CDR2 SAAADI. V trimming: 6 bases; J trimming: 3 bases; junction bases outside the gene matches: 12. The CDR3 sequence: CASSPRTGGGVDTEAFF. The CDR3 DNA reads as TGCGCCAGCAGCCCACGGACAGGGGGCGGAGTGGACACTGAAGCTTTCTTT.

The V call is TRBV11-2, the J call TRBJ1-4; D is unclear. Per germline, CDR1 SGHAT and CDR2 FQNNGV. Trimming left V 5 bases short and J 8 bases short, with 15 bases between. The CDR3 is 14 residues long. The DNA of the CDR3 is TGTGCCAGCAGCGTAGTCGACGGACCCGAAAAACTGTTTTTT. Translation: CASSVVDGPEKLFF.